These 2 T cell receptor beta chains originate from one sample sequenced in a study of blood T cells in healthy people across ages. The use of a sample-barcoded 5' primer and a J-beta primer mix characterized a second PCR of about 6 to 12 cycles. Each CDR3 protein is one row after TCRdb ran MiXCR on the 5' RACE reads. The data show 550,000 to 600,000 distinct CDR3 sequences, 45% to 55% seen once. Sequenced material: blood. All receptors come from an elderly man in good health.

The CDR3 DNA follows: TGTGCCAGCAGCAAGACACAGGGGGATGGCTACGAGCAGTACTTC. Encoded protein: CASSKTQGDGYEQYF. The chain uses TRBV21-1 and TRBJ2-7; the DNA was not used to check the table's D call, TRBD1. TRBV21-1 is given as a pseudogene. CDR3 length: 15 amino acids.

There are a few counts of this clonotype. V is TRBV11-2 and J is TRBJ1-5; the D gene is possibly TRBD1 (5 bases). CDR1 is SGHAT, CDR2 FQNNGV, per germline. Trimming took 1 base from V and 3 from J, leaving 10 bases between them. The CDR3 extends over 15 amino acids. The CDR3 sequence: CASSLGVGANQPQHF. The CDR3, as DNA: TGTGCCAGCAGCTTAGGGGTAGGGGCCAATCAGCCCCAGCATTTT.